This T cell receptor (beta chain) was identified in a study of blood T cells in healthy people across ages. Together with a sample-barcoded 5' primer, a J-beta primer mix was included in a second PCR lasting roughly 7 to 11 cycles. MiXCR, run by TCRdb on the 5' RACE reads, gives a single entry per CDR3 protein. The table lists about 640,000 distinct CDR3 sequences, under 70% of them singletons. The CDR3 runs to 18 residues. Trimming pared 0 bases from V and 5 bases from J, leaving 22 bases between. CDR1 ENHRY and CDR2 SYGVKD come from the germline V gene. As for this clonotype: Its antigen is not known.

General study results and limits: Calculation of diversity from one million T cells yielded estimates considered to be underestimates.

This sequence joins TRBV10-3 and TRBJ1-2; a possible D gene is TRBD1 (6 bases). The TCR comes from a man in his 60s in good health. Sequencing input: blood. The CDR3 bases are TGTGCCATCAGTGAGTCTCAGGACAGACCCTCAAATCTTTATGGCTACACCTTC. Translating it yields CAISESQDRPSNLYGYTF.